Ten or more counts support the clone carrying this T cell receptor (beta chain). TCRdb reprocessed the 5' RACE reads via MiXCR and lists one record per CDR3 protein. This table has approximately 81,000 distinct CDR3 sequences, about 7.7% appearing once. The data are from a study of human T cells and chemical hapten exposure. As for the study in general: Small volume differences among pooled libraries mainly caused per-sample TCR yield variation.

The CDR3 runs 17 residues. The germline CDR1 and CDR2 sequences are SGDLS and YYNGEE. V was pared by 3 bases and J by 3 bases, with 8 bases of the junction left unmatched. Whole blood, unfractionated, served as the material for total RNA extraction. The V gene is TRBV9, the J gene TRBJ2-1, with 11 bases lining up with TRBD1. The TCR sequence derives from a male donor in good health. For the CDR3, the DNA is TGTGCCAGCAGCGCACCCTCTGGGACAGGGGGCTACAATGAGCAGTTCTTC. Its protein product is CASSAPSGTGGYNEQFF.